What follows are 20 T cell receptor beta chains derived from one specimen sequenced in a study of T cell changes during pregnancy in multiple sclerosis. The repertoire was sequenced with immunoSEQ multiplex PCR; TCRdb's copy has only in-frame clones and lacks some. The sample includes around 88,000 clones, around 92% of them seen just once. Sequenced material: peripheral blood, taken in the first trimester of pregnancy. These receptor sequences come from a female donor with multiple sclerosis, enrolled in a pregnancy study.

V and J are TRBV28 and TRBJ1-1, with a weak D call TRBD1 (5 bases). Germline-derived CDR1 and CDR2 are MDHEN and SYDVKM. This CDR3 comprises 14 residues. V was clipped by 1 base and J by 2 bases, with 8 bases between them. The CDR3 DNA follows: TGTGCCAGCAGTTTATTACAGGAAAACACTGAAGCTTTCTTT. Protein sequence: CASSLLQENTEAFF.

This chain links TRBV19 with TRBJ2-5, with D maybe TRBD1 (7 bases). V was clipped by 6 bases and J by 7 bases, with 27 bases between them. The CDR3 has 17 amino acids. Germline loops: CDR1 LNHDA, CDR2 SQIVND (reference sequence). The CDR3 loop is CASSDLAAGGKIRTQYF. DNA for the CDR3: TGTGCCAGTAGCGACCTCGCCGCAGGGGGGAAGATTAGGACCCAGTACTTC. Drawing the rest from reference TRBV19 and TRBJ2-5, the complete variable domain is DGGITQSPKYLFRKEGQNVTLSCEQNLNHDAMYWYRQDPGQGLRLIYYSQIVNDFQKGDIAEGYSVSREKKESFPLTVTSAQKNPTAFYLCASSDLAAGGKIRTQYFGPGTRLLVL.

The rearrangement joins TRBV5-4 to TRBJ1-1; D is unresolved. The CDR3 loop spans 16 amino acids. Trimming took 2 bases from V and 0 from J, leaving 14 bases between them. Germline CDR1 is SGHNT and CDR2 is YYREEE (reference sequence). This chain's CDR3 is CASSLTPGAVNTEAFF. The CDR3 DNA follows: TGTGCCAGCAGCTTAACCCCCGGAGCAGTGAACACTGAAGCTTTCTTT.

The chain joins TRBV30 to TRBJ2-7, with D possibly TRBD1 on 6 matching bases. The CDR3 has 14 amino acids. The germline V gene encodes CDR1 GTSNPN and CDR2 SVGIG (reference sequence). V was pared by 0 bases and J by 6 bases, with 15 bases between. The CDR3: CAWSVGDTSIEQYF. The CDR3 DNA reads as TGTGCCTGGAGTGTAGGGGACACATCTATCGAGCAGTACTTC.

This clone has more than one count but fewer than ten. This chain uses TRBV19 with TRBJ1-2; TRBD1 aligns across 8 bases. The germline gives CDR1 LNHDA, CDR2 SQIVND (reference sequence). The V segment lost 3 bases and the J segment 8 bases; nucleotides outside the gene matches: 5. This CDR3 contains 13 residues. CDR3 sequence reads: CASSIQGAYGYTF. CDR3 DNA: TGTGCCAGTAGTATCCAGGGGGCTTACGGCTACACCTTC.

The chain combines TRBV19 with TRBJ2-1; 12 positions match TRBD2. In germline, CDR1 is LNHDA, CDR2 SQIVND (reference sequence). V lost 5 bases, J lost 4 bases, and 9 bases stayed unmatched. The CDR3 is 17 residues long. CDR3: CASSSRLAGVPYNEQFF. CDR3 nucleotide sequence: TGTGCCAGTAGTTCCCGACTAGCGGGAGTTCCTTACAATGAGCAGTTCTTC.

The gene calls are TRBV28 and TRBJ2-7, with TRBD2 matching 9 bases. Unmatched junction bases numbered 6, after V lost 3 bases and J lost 3 bases. The germline V gene has CDR1 MDHEN and CDR2 SYDVKM. This CDR3 is built from 15 residues. The CDR3 loop reads CASSFRREGNYEQYF. The CDR3, as DNA: TGTGCCAGCAGTTTCAGGCGGGAGGGTAACTACGAGCAGTACTTC.

V is TRBV4-1 and J is TRBJ2-7, with TRBD2 matching over 8 bases. The CDR3 loop spans 15 amino acids. The V and J ends lost 2 bases and 5 bases, in that order; junction bases with no gene match: 8. Germline V CDR1 and CDR2: MGHRA, YSYEKL. The DNA for the CDR3 is TGCGCCAGCAGCCAAATAGCGGGACCGACCAACGAGCAGTACTTC. Its translation: CASSQIAGPTNEQYF.

This chain uses TRBV13 with TRBJ2-1; TRBD1 agrees at 7 bases. J gave up 10 bases and V 2 bases, and 5 bases lay outside the gene matches. The CDR3 is 13 residues long. Germline-derived CDR1 and CDR2 are PRHDT and FYEKMQ (reference sequence). CDR3 sequence (DNA): TGTGCCAGCAGCTTAACAGGGGCAGGAGAGCAGTTCTTC. Translating it yields CASSLTGAGEQFF.

The gene calls are TRBV5-1 and TRBJ2-1; 8 bases align to TRBD2. J lost 7 bases, V lost 4 bases, and 10 bases had no gene match. This CDR3 comprises 15 residues. Per germline, CDR1 SGHRS and CDR2 YFSETQ. CDR3 sequence: CASSPPSGRRNEQFF. The CDR3 DNA sequence: TGCGCCAGCAGCCCCCCTAGCGGGCGTCGGAATGAGCAGTTCTTC.

The CDR3 DNA reads as TGTGCCAGTAGTAGGATCCTTAGCGGGAGAAGGGTCACAACAGATACGCAGTATTTT. Translation gives CASSRILSGRRVTTDTQYF. The chain joins TRBV19 to TRBJ2-3; 9 bases align to TRBD2. Germline trimming cut 4 bases from V and 3 bases from J; bases unmatched to any gene: 17. This CDR3 contains 19 residues. Germline CDR1 and CDR2: LNHDA and SQIVND (reference sequence).

V is TRBV7-8 and J is TRBJ2-3; D perhaps matches TRBD1 (5 bases). Trimming stripped 7 bases from V and 2 bases from J, with 13 bases between. The germline V gene has CDR1 SGHVS and CDR2 FQNEAQ. This CDR3 has 14 residues. The CDR3 DNA sequence: TGTGCCAGCATCCCCAGGGTACCCACAGATACGCAGTATTTT. Protein sequence: CASIPRVPTDTQYF.

The V call is TRBV28, the J call TRBJ1-5; 8 nucleotides align to TRBD1. Germline loops: CDR1 MDHEN, CDR2 SYDVKM. The CDR3 length is 13 residues. Losses at the gene ends were 6 bases for V and 6 bases for J; bases not matched to a gene: 4. The CDR3 protein is CASSGQGGQPQHF. The CDR3 nucleotides read TGTGCCAGCAGCGGACAGGGTGGTCAGCCCCAGCATTTT.

The V and J genes are TRBV15 and TRBJ1-2, with 10 bases lining up with TRBD1. This CDR3 spans 15 amino acids. The germline gives CDR1 LNHNV, CDR2 YYDKDF (reference sequence). Losses at the gene ends were 6 bases for V and 3 bases for J; bases not matched to a gene: 7. CDR3 loop: CATRRQGAYDYGYTF. CDR3 nucleotides: TGTGCCACCAGGAGACAGGGGGCGTATGACTATGGCTACACCTTC. Using reference TRBV15 and TRBJ1-2 for the parts outside the CDR3, the full variable domain is DAMVIQNPRYQVTQFGKPVTLSCSQTLNHNVMYWYQQKSSQAPKLLFHYYDKDFNNEADTPDNFQSRRPNTSFCFLDIRSPGLGDTAMYLCATRRQGAYDYGYTFGSGTRLTVV.

This chain links TRBV14 with TRBJ1-1; the match to TRBD1 covers 8 bases. Per the germline V gene, CDR1 is SGHDN and CDR2 is FVKESK. J was trimmed by 5 bases and V by 1 base; bases with no gene match: 3. This CDR3 contains 14 residues. The DNA for the CDR3 is TGTGCCAGCAGCCAAGTCAGGGGGCGGACTGAAGCTTTCTTT. Protein sequence: CASSQVRGRTEAFF.

V usage is TRBV18 and J usage is TRBJ2-7, with D possibly matching TRBD1 (6 bases). The CDR3 consists of 15 residues. Germline V gene sequence: CDR1 KGHSH, CDR2 LQKENI. Between the trimmed V and J ends, which lost 2 bases and 2 bases, there was a span of 13 bases. The CDR3 region is CASSPDNAGAYEQYF. The CDR3 region has the DNA TGTGCCAGCTCACCAGACAACGCAGGGGCCTACGAGCAGTACTTC.

The chain couples TRBV9 to TRBJ2-1; 13 bases match TRBD2. V lost 0 bases, J lost 9 bases, and 3 bases stayed unmatched. The CDR3 is 15 amino acids. Per the germline V gene, CDR1 is SGDLS and CDR2 is YYNGEE. The CDR3 DNA sequence: TGTGCCAGCAGCGTAGAACTAGCGGGGGGGGGTGAGCAGTTCTTC. Encoded protein: CASSVELAGGGEQFF.

V is TRBV10-3 and J is TRBJ1-5; TRBD1 agrees at 7 bases. Germline V gene data show CDR1 as ENHRY and CDR2 as SYGVKD. The CDR3 is 17 amino acids. Losses at the gene ends were 3 bases for V and 0 bases for J; bases not matched to a gene: 8. The CDR3 reads CAISEAGGQYSNQPQHF. CDR3 DNA: TGTGCCATCAGTGAAGCAGGGGGTCAATATAGCAATCAGCCCCAGCATTTT.

This chain uses TRBV4-1 with TRBJ2-1; 10 bases match TRBD1. The V and J ends lost 4 bases and 4 bases, in that order; junction bases with no gene match: 1. The CDR3 extends over 14 amino acids. CDR1 is MGHRA and CDR2 is YSYEKL in the germline V gene. The CDR3 sequence is CASSPGQGYNEQFF. The CDR3 nucleotides read TGCGCCAGCAGCCCGGGACAGGGGTACAATGAGCAGTTCTTC.

The rearrangement joins TRBV7-2 to TRBJ2-7; 11 bases align to TRBD2. The CDR3 extends over 16 amino acids. Germline loops: CDR1 SGHTA, CDR2 FQGNSA. Trimming removed 1 base from V and 4 bases from J; junction bases left unmatched: 6. This CDR3 is CASSLEGTSGAYEQYF. CDR3 bases: TGTGCCAGCAGCTTAGAGGGGACTAGCGGTGCTTACGAGCAGTACTTC.